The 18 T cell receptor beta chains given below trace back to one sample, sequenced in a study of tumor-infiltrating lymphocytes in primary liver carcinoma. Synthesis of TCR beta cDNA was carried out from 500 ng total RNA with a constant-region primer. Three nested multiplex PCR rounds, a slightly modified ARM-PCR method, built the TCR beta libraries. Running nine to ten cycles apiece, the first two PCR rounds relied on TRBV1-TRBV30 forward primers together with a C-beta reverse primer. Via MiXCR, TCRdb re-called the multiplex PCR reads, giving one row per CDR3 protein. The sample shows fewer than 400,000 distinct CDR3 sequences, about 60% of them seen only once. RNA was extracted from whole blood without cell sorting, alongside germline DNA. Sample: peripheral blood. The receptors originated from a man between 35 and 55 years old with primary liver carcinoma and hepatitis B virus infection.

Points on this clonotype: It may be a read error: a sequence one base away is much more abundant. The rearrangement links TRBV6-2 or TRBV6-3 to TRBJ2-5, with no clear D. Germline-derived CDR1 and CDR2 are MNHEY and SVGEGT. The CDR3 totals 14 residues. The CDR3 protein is CASGRPAVQETQCF. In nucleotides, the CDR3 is TGTGCCAGCGGAAGGCCTGCGGTACAAGAGACCCAGTGCTTC.

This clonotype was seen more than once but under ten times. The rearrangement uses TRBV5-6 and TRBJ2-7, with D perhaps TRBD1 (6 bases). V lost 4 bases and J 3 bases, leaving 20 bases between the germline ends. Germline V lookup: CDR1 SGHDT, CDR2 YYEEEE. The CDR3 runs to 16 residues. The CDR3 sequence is CASSPYATGEGYEQYF. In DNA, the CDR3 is TGTGCCAGCAGCCCCTATGCGACAGGCGAAGGCTACGAGCAGTACTTC.

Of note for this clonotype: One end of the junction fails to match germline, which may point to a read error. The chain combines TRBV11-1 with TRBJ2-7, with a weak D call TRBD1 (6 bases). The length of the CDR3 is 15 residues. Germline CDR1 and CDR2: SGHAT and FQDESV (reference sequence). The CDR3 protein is CASSLNRNRVYGQYF. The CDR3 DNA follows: TGTGCCAGCAGCTTAAACCGGAACAGGGTCTACGGGCAGTACTTC.

The CDR3 nucleotides read TGTGCCAGCAGTGTATGGGGAGGGGAGACCCAGTACTTC. This translates into CASSVWGGETQYF. The V and J genes are TRBV6-5 and TRBJ2-5; 7 bases agree with TRBD2. Germline assignment: CDR1 MNHEY and CDR2 SVGAGI. V lost 5 bases to trimming and J lost 5 bases; unmatched junction nucleotides: 5. This CDR3 is 13 amino acids long.

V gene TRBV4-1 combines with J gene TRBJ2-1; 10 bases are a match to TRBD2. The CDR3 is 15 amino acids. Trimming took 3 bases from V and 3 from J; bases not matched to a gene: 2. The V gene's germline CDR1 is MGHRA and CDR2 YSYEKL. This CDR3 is CASSHPSGSYNEQFF. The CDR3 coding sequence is TGCGCCAGCAGCCACCCTAGCGGGAGCTACAATGAGCAGTTCTTC.

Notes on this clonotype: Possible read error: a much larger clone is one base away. The CDR3 region has the DNA TGCGCCAGCAGCCAGACCGGAGGTACAGATACGCAGTATTTT. Protein sequence: CASSQTGGTDTQYF. J is TRBJ2-3 and V is TRBV4-3, with D perhaps TRBD2 (5 bases). The CDR3 covers 14 residues. Germline CDR1 reads LGHNA; CDR2 reads YSLEER. Trimming cost V 3 bases and J 3 bases, with 10 bases left between them.

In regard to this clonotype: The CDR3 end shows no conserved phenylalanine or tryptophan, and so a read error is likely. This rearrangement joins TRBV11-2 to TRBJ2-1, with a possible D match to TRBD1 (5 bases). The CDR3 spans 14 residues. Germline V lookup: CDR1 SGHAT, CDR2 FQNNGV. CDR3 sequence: CANSLSSLGHEQFI. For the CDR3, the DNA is TGTGCCAACAGCTTGTCTAGTTTGGGGCATGAGCAGTTCATC.

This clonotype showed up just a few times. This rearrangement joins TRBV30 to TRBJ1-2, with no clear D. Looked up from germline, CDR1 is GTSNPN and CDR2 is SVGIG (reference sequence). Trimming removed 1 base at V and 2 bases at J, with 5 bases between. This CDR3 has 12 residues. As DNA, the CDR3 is TGTGCCTGGAGTGGGTCCAACTATGGCTACACCTTC. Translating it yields CAWSGSNYGYTF. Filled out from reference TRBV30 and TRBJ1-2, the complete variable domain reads SQTIHQWPATLVQPVGSPLSLECTVEGTSNPNLYWYRQAAGRGLQLLFYSVGIGQISSEVPQNLSASRPQDRQFILSSKKLLLSDSGFYLCAWSGSNYGYTFGSGTRLTVV.

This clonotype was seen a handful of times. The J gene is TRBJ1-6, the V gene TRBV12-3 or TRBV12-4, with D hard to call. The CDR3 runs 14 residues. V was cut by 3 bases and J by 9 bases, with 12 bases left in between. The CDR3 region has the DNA TGTGCCAGCAGTTTGCGGGGTTTGAGTTCACCCCTCCACTTT. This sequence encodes CASSLRGLSSPLHF.

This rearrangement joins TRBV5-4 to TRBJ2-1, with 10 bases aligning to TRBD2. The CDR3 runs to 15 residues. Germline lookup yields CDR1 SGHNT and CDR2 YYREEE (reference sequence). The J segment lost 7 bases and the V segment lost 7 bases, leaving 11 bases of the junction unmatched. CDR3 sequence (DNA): TGTGCCAGCGGCATCGGGGTAGCGGGAGGAAATGAGCAGTTCTTC. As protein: CASGIGVAGGNEQFF.

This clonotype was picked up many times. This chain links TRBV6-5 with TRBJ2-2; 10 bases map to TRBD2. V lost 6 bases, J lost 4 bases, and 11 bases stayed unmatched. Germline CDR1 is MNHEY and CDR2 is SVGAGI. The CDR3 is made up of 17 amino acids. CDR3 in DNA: TGTGCCAGCAGACCAAAAAGCGGGAGGGTTAGCACCGGGGAGCTGTTTTTT. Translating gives CASRPKSGRVSTGELFF.

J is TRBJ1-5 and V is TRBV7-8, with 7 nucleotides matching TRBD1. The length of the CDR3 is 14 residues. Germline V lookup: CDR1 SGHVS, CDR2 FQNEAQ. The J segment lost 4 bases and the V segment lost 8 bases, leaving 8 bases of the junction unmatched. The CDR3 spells CASGPWDRNQPQHF. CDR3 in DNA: TGTGCCAGCGGCCCGTGGGACAGAAATCAGCCCCAGCATTTT.

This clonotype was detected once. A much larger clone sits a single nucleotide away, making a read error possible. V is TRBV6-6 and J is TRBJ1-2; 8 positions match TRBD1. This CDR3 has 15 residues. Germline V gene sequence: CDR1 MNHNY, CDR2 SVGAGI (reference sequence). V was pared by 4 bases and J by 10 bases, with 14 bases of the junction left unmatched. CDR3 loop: CASSSPRTGFGDYTF. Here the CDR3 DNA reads TGTGCCAGCAGTTCCCCCCGGACAGGGTTCGGAGACTACACCTTC.

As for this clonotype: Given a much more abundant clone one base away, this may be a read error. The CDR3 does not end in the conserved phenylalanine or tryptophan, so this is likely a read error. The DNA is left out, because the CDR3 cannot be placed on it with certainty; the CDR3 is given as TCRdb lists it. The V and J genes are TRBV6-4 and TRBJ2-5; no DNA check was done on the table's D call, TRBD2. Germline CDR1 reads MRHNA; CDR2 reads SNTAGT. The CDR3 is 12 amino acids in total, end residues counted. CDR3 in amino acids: CASSDSISGSPI.

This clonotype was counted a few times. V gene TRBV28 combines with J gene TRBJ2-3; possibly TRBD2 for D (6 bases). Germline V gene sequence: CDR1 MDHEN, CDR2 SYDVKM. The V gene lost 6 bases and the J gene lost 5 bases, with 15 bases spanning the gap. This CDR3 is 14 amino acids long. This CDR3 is CASSLPLGGDTQYF. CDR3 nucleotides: TGTGCCAGCAGCCTACCCTTGGGGGGAGATACGCAGTATTTT.

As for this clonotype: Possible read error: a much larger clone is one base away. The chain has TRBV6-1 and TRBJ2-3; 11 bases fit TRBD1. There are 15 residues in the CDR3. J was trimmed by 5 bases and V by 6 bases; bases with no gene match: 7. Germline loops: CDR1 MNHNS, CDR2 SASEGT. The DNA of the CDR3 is TGTGCCAGCAGATCCAGGACAGGGGGCGTAGATACGCAGTATTTT. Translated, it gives CASRSRTGGVDTQYF.

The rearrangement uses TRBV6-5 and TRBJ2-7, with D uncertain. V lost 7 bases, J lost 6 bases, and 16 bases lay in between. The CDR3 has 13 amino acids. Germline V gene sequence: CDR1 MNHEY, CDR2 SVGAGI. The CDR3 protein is CASIGRNFSEQYF. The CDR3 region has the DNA TGTGCCAGCATAGGGCGGAATTTTTCCGAGCAGTACTTC.

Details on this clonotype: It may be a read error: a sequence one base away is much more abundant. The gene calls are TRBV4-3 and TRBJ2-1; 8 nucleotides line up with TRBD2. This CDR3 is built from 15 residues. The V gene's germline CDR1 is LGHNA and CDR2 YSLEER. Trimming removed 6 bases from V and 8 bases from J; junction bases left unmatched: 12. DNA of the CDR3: TGCGCCAGCAGACGGGAGGGGGGGCGGGATCATGAGCAGTTCTTC. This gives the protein CASRREGGRDHEQFF.